The rows below give T cell receptor beta chains drawn from one sample of a study of immune evolution from preneoplasia to lung adenocarcinoma. Using immunoSEQ multiplex PCR, the repertoire was profiled, and TCRdb retains in-frame clones only, with some absent. The sample contains under 3,500 clones, approximately 79% of which appear only once. Sequencing used FFPE invasive lung adenocarcinoma tissue. Receptors were obtained from a person aged 55-85 years with invasive lung adenocarcinoma. Each CDR3 is given with its conserved first and last residue. The D gene is left open where the match is weak. Clone size appears in some rows only: once, few, many, or a class for an expanded clone.

d_gene	v_gene	j_gene	abundance	CDR3aa	CDR3nt
-	TRBV9	TRBJ2-1	-	CASSLDGSSYNEQFF	TGTGCCAGCAGCCTGGACGGGAGCTCCTACAATGAGCAGTTCTTC
-	TRBV20-1	TRBJ2-3	once	CSAADRYTQYF	TGCAGTGCCGCCGACCGCTATACGCAGTATTTT
TRBD2	TRBV2	TRBJ2-7	-	CASSGASGGLDYEQYF	TGTGCCAGCAGTGGGGCTAGCGGGGGACTAGACTACGAGCAGTACTTC
TRBD2	TRBV7-6	TRBJ2-7	-	CASSLAHSGYEQYF	TGTGCCAGCAGCTTAGCGCATAGCGGGTACGAGCAGTACTTC
-	TRBV28	TRBJ1-2	-	CASSNQENGYTF	TGTGCCAGCAGTAATCAAGAAAATGGCTACACCTTC
-	TRBV6-5	TRBJ1-1	few	CASHKNQGNTEAFF	TGTGCCAGCCACAAAAATCAGGGGAACACTGAAGCTTTCTTT
-	TRBV5-5	TRBJ1-5	-	CASSLVAGFNQPQHF	TGTGCCAGCAGCTTGGTTGCAGGGTTCAATCAGCCCCAGCATTTT
TRBD1	TRBV6-5	TRBJ1-6	-	CASSYSGTGLNSPLHF	TGTGCCAGCAGTTACTCCGGGACAGGGCTTAATTCACCTCTCCACTTT
-	TRBV5-4	TRBJ2-7	-	CASSKDSGGEQYF	TGTGCCAGCAGCAAGGACTCCGGAGGGGAGCAGTACTTC
-	TRBV30	TRBJ1-2	-	CAWSLGWQFNYGYTF	TGTGCCTGGAGTCTGGGGTGGCAGTTCAACTATGGCTACACCTTC
-	TRBV2	TRBJ2-2	once	CASSENGVRELFF	TGTGCCAGCAGTGAGAACGGAGTAAGGGAGCTGTTTTTT
-	TRBV11-1	TRBJ1-5	-	CASSFGAGIQPQHF	TGTGCCAGCAGCTTCGGGGCAGGGATTCAGCCCCAGCATTTT
TRBD2	TRBV30	TRBJ2-3	-	CAWSPRLAGYTDTQYF	TGTGCCTGGAGTCCCCGACTAGCGGGGTACACAGATACGCAGTATTTT
-	TRBV5-6	TRBJ2-1	-	CASSLGSAIYNEQFF	TGTGCCAGCAGCCTCGGGAGTGCGATCTACAATGAGCAGTTCTTC
TRBD1	TRBV7-6	TRBJ1-1	-	CASSLVAGGNTEAFF	TGTGCCAGCAGCTTAGTGGCAGGGGGGAACACTGAAGCTTTCTTT
TRBD1	TRBV19	TRBJ1-5	few	CASGTGRNQPQHF	TGTGCCAGTGGGACAGGGCGCAATCAGCCCCAGCATTTT
TRBD1	TRBV5-1	TRBJ2-3	few	CASSAEWTGEADTQYF	TGCGCCAGCAGCGCGGAATGGACAGGGGAGGCAGATACGCAGTATTTT
-	TRBV14	TRBJ1-3	-	CASSQDSGTGNTIYF	TGTGCCAGCAGCCAAGATTCAGGGACTGGAAACACCATATATTTT
TRBD1	TRBV19	TRBJ2-7	-	CASSPLGTGAYEQYF	TGTGCCAGTAGTCCCCTGGGGACAGGGGCCTACGAGCAGTACTTC
TRBD1	TRBV19	TRBJ2-7	-	CASRRTGGYEQYF	TGTGCCAGTAGGAGGACAGGGGGCTACGAGCAGTACTTC
-	TRBV5-1	TRBJ2-1	-	CSSSPRRQNLDNEQFF	TGCTCCAGCAGCCCCCGCCGACAGAACCTAGACAATGAGCAGTTCTTC
-	TRBV28	TRBJ2-7	-	CASSSAVWGANRYEQYF	TGTGCCAGCAGTTCCGCGGTTTGGGGGGCTAATCGGTACGAGCAGTACTTC
-	TRBV6-5	TRBJ2-3	once	CASSYRGTASRDTQYF	TGTGCCAGCAGTTACCGCGGGACTGCATCGCGGGATACGCAGTATTTT
-	TRBV18	TRBJ1-1	once	CASSPAGGRRGTEAFF	TGTGCCAGCTCACCCGCCGGGGGGCGCAGAGGCACTGAAGCTTTCTTT
-	TRBV20-1	TRBJ2-1	-	CSALGNEQFF	TGCAGTGCTTTAGGGAATGAGCAGTTCTTC
-	TRBV14	TRBJ1-5	-	CASSQDGLHLYSNQPQHF	TGTGCCAGCAGCCAAGACGGTTTGCACCTTTATAGCAATCAGCCCCAGCATTTT
-	TRBV11-3	TRBJ2-2	-	CASSLETNTGELFF	TGTGCCAGCAGCTTAGAGACGAACACCGGGGAGCTGTTTTTT
-	TRBV13	TRBJ1-1	-	CASSPGLLLNTEAFF	TGTGCCAGCAGCCCGGGACTTCTTTTGAACACTGAAGCTTTCTTT
TRBD2	TRBV5-4	TRBJ2-5	few	CASSLGGTREETQYF	TGTGCCAGCAGCTTGGGGGGGACTAGGGAAGAGACCCAGTACTTC
TRBD1	TRBV5-1	TRBJ2-7	-	CASSLAGTGGYEQYF	TGCGCCAGCAGCTTGGCCGGGACAGGGGGCTACGAGCAGTACTTC
-	TRBV19	TRBJ1-4	-	CASTPSDGRELRGLFF	TGTGCCAGTACCCCTTCGGATGGGAGGGAGCTACGTGGACTGTTTTTT
-	TRBV28	TRBJ2-7	-	CASSLSLGYEQYF	TGTGCCAGCAGTTTATCCTTGGGCTACGAGCAGTACTTC
-	TRBV7-8	TRBJ2-7	once	CASSGGTSIEQYF	TGTGCCAGCAGCGGTGGGACTTCGATAGAGCAGTACTTC
TRBD2	TRBV2	TRBJ2-3	-	CASGSGLAGGPSDTQYF	TGTGCCAGCGGCTCTGGACTAGCGGGAGGGCCATCAGATACGCAGTATTTT
-	TRBV10-2	TRBJ1-1	-	CASSEANTEAFF	TGCGCCAGCAGTGAGGCGAACACTGAAGCTTTCTTT
-	TRBV6-1	TRBJ2-1	-	CASSDEVTYNEQFF	TGTGCCAGCAGTGACGAGGTGACCTACAATGAGCAGTTCTTC
TRBD1	TRBV18	TRBJ1-6	-	CASSPDRARNSPLHF	TGTGCCAGCTCACCCGACAGGGCTCGGAATTCACCCCTCCACTTT
TRBD1	TRBV5-6	TRBJ2-2	once	CASSLRPGQGIRTGELFF	TGTGCCAGCAGTCTCCGTCCGGGACAGGGGATTCGCACCGGGGAGCTGTTTTTT
-	TRBV7-8	TRBJ2-6	-	CTSSLKTGPGANVLTF	TGTACCAGCAGCTTAAAAACAGGGCCTGGGGCCAACGTCCTGACTTTC
-	TRBV5-1	TRBJ2-7	once	CASSYGTGDYEQYF	TGCGCCAGCAGCTACGGGACGGGAGACTACGAGCAGTACTTC
-	TRBV5-1	TRBJ2-1	-	CSSSWDITNNEQFF	TGCTCCAGCAGCTGGGACATTACTAACAATGAGCAGTTCTTC
-	TRBV19	TRBJ2-2	-	CASSIDPGRGELFF	TGTGCCAGTAGTATAGACCCAGGGCGCGGGGAGCTGTTTTTT
-	TRBV2	TRBJ1-3	-	CASSGGAQGITGNTIYF	TGTGCCAGCAGTGGAGGGGCCCAGGGTATCACTGGAAACACCATATATTTT
-	TRBV18	TRBJ2-1	-	CASSLGGPGSEQFF	TGTGCCAGCTCACTGGGGGGACCAGGAAGTGAGCAGTTCTTC
-	TRBV20-1	TRBJ1-1	few	CSQEMNTEAFF	TGCAGCCAGGAGATGAACACTGAAGCTTTCTTT
-	TRBV27	TRBJ1-2	once	CASSLAGLSYTF	TGTGCCAGCAGTTTAGCAGGGTTGAGCTACACCTTC
-	TRBV11-2	TRBJ2-7	-	CASSLGSGGGLREQYF	TGTGCCAGCAGCTTAGGATCGGGCGGGGGCTTGAGGGAGCAGTACTTC
TRBD1	TRBV9	TRBJ1-5	-	CASSGGTDNQPQHF	TGTGCCAGCAGCGGTGGGACAGATAATCAGCCCCAGCATTTT
TRBD2	TRBV29-1	TRBJ2-3	few	CSVAESGGGTDTQYF	TGCAGCGTTGCCGAAAGCGGGGGCGGCACAGATACGCAGTATTTT
-	TRBV15	TRBJ1-4	-	CATSRDVRIKATNEKLFF	TGTGCCACCAGCAGAGATGTTAGGATTAAGGCGACTAATGAAAAACTGTTTTTT
-	TRBV30	TRBJ1-6	-	CAWSVNGANTDSPLHF	TGTGCCTGGAGTGTAAACGGGGCGAACACGGATTCACCCCTCCACTTT